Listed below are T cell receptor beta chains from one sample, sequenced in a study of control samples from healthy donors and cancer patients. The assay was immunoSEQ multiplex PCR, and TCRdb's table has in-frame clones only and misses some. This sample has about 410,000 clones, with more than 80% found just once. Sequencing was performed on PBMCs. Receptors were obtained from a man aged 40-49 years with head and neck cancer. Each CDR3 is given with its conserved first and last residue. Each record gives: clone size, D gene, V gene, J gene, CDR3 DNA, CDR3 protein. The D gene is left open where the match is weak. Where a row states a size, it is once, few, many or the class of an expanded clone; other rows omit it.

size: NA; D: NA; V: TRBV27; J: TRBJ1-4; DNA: TGTGCCAGCAGTTTGTCCGGTTTGGGGAGGGCAACTAATGAAAAACTGTTTTTT; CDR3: CASSLSGLGRATNEKLFF
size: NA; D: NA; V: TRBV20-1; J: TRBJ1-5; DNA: TGCAGTGCTATTGATCCCCTTGTAGGTCCCCAGCATTTT; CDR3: CSAIDPLVGPQHF
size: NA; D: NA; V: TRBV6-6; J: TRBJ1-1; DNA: TGTGCCAGCAGTGACGTACAGGGAATGAACACTGAAGCTTTCTTT; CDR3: CASSDVQGMNTEAFF
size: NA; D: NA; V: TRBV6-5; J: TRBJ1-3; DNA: TGTGCCAGCATCAGGTCTACCTCCGGCGGCACCATATATTTT; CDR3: CASIRSTSGGTIYF
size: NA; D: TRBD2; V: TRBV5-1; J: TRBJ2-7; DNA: TGCGCCAGCAGCCCGGCTGCGGCGGGAGGGACCTACGAGCAGTACTTC; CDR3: CASSPAAAGGTYEQYF
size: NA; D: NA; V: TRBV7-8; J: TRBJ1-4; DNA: TGTGCCAGCAGCTCAGCGGGTGAAAACCTGTTTTTT; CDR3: CASSSAGENLFF
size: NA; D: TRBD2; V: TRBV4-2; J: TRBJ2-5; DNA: TGTGCCAGCAGCCAAGAAGCTAGCGGGGGGGCGGAGACCCAGTACTTC; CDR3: CASSQEASGGAETQYF
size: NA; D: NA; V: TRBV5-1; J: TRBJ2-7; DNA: TGCGCCAGCAGCTACTCAACTTTGTCTCGCTACGAGCAGTACTTC; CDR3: CASSYSTLSRYEQYF
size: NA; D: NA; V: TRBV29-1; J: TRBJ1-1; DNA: TGCAGCGTTGACCCTCGCACTGAAGCTTTCTTT; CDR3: CSVDPRTEAFF
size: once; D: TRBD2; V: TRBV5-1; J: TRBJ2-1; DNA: TGCGCCAGCAGCTTGGGAGGGACTAGCAATGAGCAGTTCTTC; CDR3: CASSLGGTSNEQFF
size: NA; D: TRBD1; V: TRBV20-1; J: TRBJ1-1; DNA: TGCAGTGCTACTGGACAGGTTGAAGCTTTCTTT; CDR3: CSATGQVEAFF
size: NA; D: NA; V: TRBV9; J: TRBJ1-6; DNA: TGTGCCAGCAGCGTAGAAGGGGCACCCCTCCACTTT; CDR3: CASSVEGAPLHF
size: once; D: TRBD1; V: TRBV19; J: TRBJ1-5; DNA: TGTGCCAGTAGCCAAACAGGGGAGGGTGGCAATCAGCCCCAGCATTTT; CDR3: CASSQTGEGGNQPQHF
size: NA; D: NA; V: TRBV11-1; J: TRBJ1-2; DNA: TGTGCCAGCAGCTTAAGGGGTTTCTATGGCTACACCTTC; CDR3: CASSLRGFYGYTF
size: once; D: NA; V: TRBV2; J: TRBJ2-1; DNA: TGTGCCAGCAGTGAACGTCTAGTCTACAATGAGCAGTTCTTC; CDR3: CASSERLVYNEQFF
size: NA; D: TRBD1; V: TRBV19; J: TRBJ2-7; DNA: TGTGCCAGTAGTAGAGACAGGGCCCTGGACGAGCAGTACTTC; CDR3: CASSRDRALDEQYF
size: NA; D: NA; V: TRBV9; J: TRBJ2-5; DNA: TGTGCCAGCAGCGCACAAGAGACCCAGTACTTC; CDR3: CASSAQETQYF
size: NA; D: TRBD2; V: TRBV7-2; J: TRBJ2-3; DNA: TGTGCCAGCAGCCCTAATAGCGGGAGCCTTGTGGATACGCAGTATTTT; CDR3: CASSPNSGSLVDTQYF
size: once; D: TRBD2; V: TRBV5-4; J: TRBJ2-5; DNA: TGTGCCAGCAGCTTGGGAGGCGGGAGTGGTGAGACCCAGTACTTC; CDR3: CASSLGGGSGETQYF
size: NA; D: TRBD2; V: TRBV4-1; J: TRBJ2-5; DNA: TGCGCCAGCAGCCTCCGAGGTAGCGGGGGCTCGGGTAGCCAAGAGACCCAGTACTTC; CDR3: CASSLRGSGGSGSQETQYF
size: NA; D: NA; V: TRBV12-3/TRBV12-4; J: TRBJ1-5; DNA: TGTGCCAGCAGTTTAACTGGGCAGCCCCAGCATTTT; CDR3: CASSLTGQPQHF
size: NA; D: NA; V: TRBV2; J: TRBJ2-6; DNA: TGTGCCAGCAGGGGCGTTGGAGGCCCCAGGGGGGCCAACGTCCTGACTTTC; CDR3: CASRGVGGPRGANVLTF
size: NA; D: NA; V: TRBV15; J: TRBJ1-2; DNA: TGTGCCACCAGCAGAGCAATGTCAGGGATTGATGGCTACACCTTC; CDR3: CATSRAMSGIDGYTF
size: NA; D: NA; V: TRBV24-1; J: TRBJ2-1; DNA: TGTGCCACCAGTTACGACGGCAGACGCTACAATGAGCAGTTCTTC; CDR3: CATSYDGRRYNEQFF
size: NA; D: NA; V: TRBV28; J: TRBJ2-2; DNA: TGTGCCAGCAGTTTAACGGCACCCGGGGAGCTGTTTTTT; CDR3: CASSLTAPGELFF
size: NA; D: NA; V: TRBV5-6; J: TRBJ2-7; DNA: TGTGCCAGCAGCTTGCGCCCCAGCGAGCAGTACTTC; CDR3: CASSLRPSEQYF
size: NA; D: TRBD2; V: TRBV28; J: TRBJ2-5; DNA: TGTGCCAGCAGTTTATGGGGGCGGGGGGAGACCCAGTACTTC; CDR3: CASSLWGRGETQYF
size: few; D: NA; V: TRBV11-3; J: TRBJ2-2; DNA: TGTGCCAGCCGACGATCGTCCAACACCGGGGAGCTGTTTTTT; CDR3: CASRRSSNTGELFF
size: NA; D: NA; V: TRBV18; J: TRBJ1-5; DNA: TGTGCCAGCTCCCTTAGCAATCAGCCCCAGCATTTT; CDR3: CASSLSNQPQHF
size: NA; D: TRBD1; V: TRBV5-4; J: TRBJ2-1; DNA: TGTGCCAGCAACCGGGACAGCTCCTACAATGAGCAGTTCTTC; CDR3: CASNRDSSYNEQFF
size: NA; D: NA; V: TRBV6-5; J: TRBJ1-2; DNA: TGTGCCAGCAGTTACTCGAAGGCCTATGGCTACACCTTC; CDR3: CASSYSKAYGYTF
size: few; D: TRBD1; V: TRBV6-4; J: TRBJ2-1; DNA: TGTGCCAGCAGCTGGGGACAGGGGCGAAACAATGAGCAGTTCTTC; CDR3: CASSWGQGRNNEQFF
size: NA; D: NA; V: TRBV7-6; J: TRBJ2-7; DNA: TGTGCCAGCAGCTTAGGCACACAGTACTACGAGCAGTACTTC; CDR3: CASSLGTQYYEQYF
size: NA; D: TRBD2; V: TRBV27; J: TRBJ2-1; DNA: TGTGCCAGCAGTTCGACACCACCGGGACTAGCGGGAAACTACAATGAGCAGTTCTTC; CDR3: CASSSTPPGLAGNYNEQFF